This entry is about one T cell receptor (beta chain). Antigen specificity is unknown. This entry is derived from a study of Ad26.COV2.S vaccination and SARS-CoV-2 variants. Study in general: Enrollment placed the donor in the COV1001 Ad26.COV2.S trial arm. Overall study findings and caveats: Measures of TCR breadth and depth may have fallen short of total T cell responses.

The CDR3 extends over 12 amino acids. V lost 5 bases and J 4 bases, leaving 7 bases between the germline ends. Treatment reported: 15 to 20 received Ad26.COV2.S at low or high dose, single or two shots; about 5 received placebo; per-sample allocation not given. The investigators took samples on day 63 after the first vaccine or placebo injection. Recruitment in Boston yielded a donor of adult age, 18-55 years. Assay used: immunoSEQ multiplex PCR; TCRdb lists only in-frame clones, some missing. Here the sample spans roughly 390,000 clones, about 88% being singletons. This sequence joins TRBV12-3 or TRBV12-4 and TRBJ2-3, with unresolved D. Sequencing used peripheral blood, obtained in a trial of Ad26.COV2.S vaccine versus placebo. The receptor's source is a person aged 18-65 years who received the Ad26.COV2.S COVID-19 vaccine or a placebo. The CDR3 DNA is TGTGCCAGCAGTATAATCCCAGATACGCAGTATTTT. This codes for CASSIIPDTQYF.